The clone carrying this TCR beta chain was seen repeatedly, ten times or more. Its antigen is unknown. The sample originates from a study of early T cells in non-severe SARS-CoV-2 infection. Study observations and caveats: Matching results from VDJdb favored anti-spike CD8 responses, leaving private and CD4 specificities undetected.

Attached unique molecular identifiers marked individual cDNA molecules. Using its own MiXCR run on the 5' RACE reads, TCRdb lists one record per CDR3 protein. The sample shows some 55,000 distinct CDR3 sequences, around an eighth of them seen only once. With V trimmed by 5 bases and J by 7 bases, 13 bases remained unmatched. The CDR3 extends over 15 amino acids. Per germline, CDR1 DFQATT and CDR2 SNEGSKA (reference sequence). The rearrangement uses TRBV20-1 and TRBJ2-2; TRBD1 aligns across 7 bases. The source of this sequence is an adult who was a healthcare worker with PCR-confirmed SARS-CoV-2 infection or an uninfected control (not recorded which). The sample taken for sequencing was whole blood. CDR3 nucleotides: TGCAGTGCTCAGGGGGAGACGGGATCGCACGGGGAGCTGTTTTTT. Translation gives CSAQGETGSHGELFF.